Following are 30 T cell receptor beta chains from one sample sequenced in a study of blood T cell repertoires in COVID-19. Measured with immunoSEQ multiplex PCR; TCRdb has only the in-frame clones, and not every one. The table has a few hundred thousand clones, approximately 85% seen once; the top ten hold approximately 4.2%. The sequencing sample was made of PBMCs or T cells enriched from blood (not recorded which). The receptors come from a woman aged 25 to 39 who had recovered from COVID-19.

This clone appeared a single time. This rearrangement joins TRBV10-2 to TRBJ2-5; D is undetermined. V was clipped by 8 bases and J by 0 bases, with 13 bases between them. Germline CDR1 is WSHSY and CDR2 is SAAADI. The CDR3 contains 14 residues. The CDR3 region is CASSDSLYQETQYF. The CDR3, as DNA: TGCGCCAGCTCTGACTCCCTCTACCAAGAGACCCAGTACTTC.

The V call is TRBV6-4, the J call TRBJ1-5; D is ambiguous. In germline, CDR1 is MRHNA, CDR2 SNTAGT. Between the trimmed V and J ends, which lost 4 bases and 0 bases, there was a span of 4 bases. This CDR3 is 13 amino acids long. The CDR3: CASSVYSNQPQHF. In DNA, the CDR3 is TGTGCCAGCAGTGTCTATAGCAATCAGCCCCAGCATTTT.

This clone was recorded only once. This chain connects TRBV27 to TRBJ2-7; D remains ambiguous. CDR1 is MNHEY and CDR2 is SMNVEV in the germline V gene (reference sequence). V was cut by 2 bases and J by 3 bases, with 8 bases left in between. CDR3 length: 13 amino acids. The CDR3 coding sequence is TGTGCCAGCAGTTTAAACGGTTTCTACGAGCAGTACTTC. It yields the protein CASSLNGFYEQYF.

The genes are TRBV10-2 and TRBJ1-2, with D perhaps TRBD1 (5 bases). V was clipped by 8 bases and J by 6 bases, with 16 bases between them. The CDR3 has 13 residues. CDR1 WSHSY and CDR2 SAAADI come from the germline V gene. As DNA, the CDR3 is TGCGCCAGCTCGAAGGGGCTGACGGATGGCTACACCTTC. Amino acids: CASSKGLTDGYTF.

The CDR3 loop is CASRKRGAYTGELFF. The CDR3 DNA reads TGTGCCAGCAGGAAGCGGGGGGCCTACACCGGGGAGCTGTTTTTT. V is TRBV6-5 and J is TRBJ2-2; 9 nucleotides align to TRBD2. Germline values: CDR1 MNHEY, CDR2 SVGAGI. CDR3 length: 15 amino acids. The J segment lost 3 bases and the V segment lost 6 bases, leaving 5 bases of the junction unmatched.

The chain recombines TRBV28 with TRBJ2-2, with D perhaps matching TRBD2 (5 bases). The CDR3 runs 19 residues. V was clipped by 3 bases and J by 6 bases, with 26 bases between them. The germline CDR1 and CDR2 sequences are MDHEN and SYDVKM. The DNA for the CDR3 is TGTGCCAGCAGTTTGGCCAGAGCCGGGATCTTTTTAGAGCCCGGGGAGCTGTTTTTT. Its translation is CASSLARAGIFLEPGELFF.

The chain uses TRBV27 and TRBJ2-2; no reliable D call. V was pared by 0 bases and J by 5 bases, with 7 bases between. Germline values: CDR1 MNHEY, CDR2 SMNVEV (reference sequence). There are 14 residues in the CDR3. The CDR3 DNA reads as TGTGCCAGCAGTTTATCTTTCGGGACCGGGGAGCTGTTTTTT. Amino acid sequence: CASSLSFGTGELFF.

This chain joins TRBV11-2 and TRBJ2-1; 10 bases line up with TRBD2. The length of the CDR3 is 15 residues. CDR1 is SGHAT and CDR2 is FQNNGV in the germline V gene. J gave up 0 bases and V 5 bases, and 1 base lay outside the gene matches. CDR3 sequence reads: CASSPSGSSYNEQFF. DNA of the CDR3: TGTGCCAGCAGCCCTAGCGGGAGCTCCTACAATGAGCAGTTCTTC.

This clone has just a few counts. The rearrangement uses TRBV11-2 and TRBJ2-7; TRBD1 matches 7 bases. V was pared by 5 bases and J by 3 bases, with 7 bases of the junction left unmatched. The CDR3 has 14 residues. Germline values: CDR1 SGHAT, CDR2 FQNNGV. CDR3 residues: CASSGWGQSYEQYF. CDR3 nucleotides: TGTGCCAGCAGCGGATGGGGACAGAGCTACGAGCAGTACTTC.

This chain joins TRBV19 and TRBJ1-1; perhaps TRBD1 as D (5 bases). Germline loops: CDR1 LNHDA, CDR2 SQIVND (reference sequence). Trimming took 9 bases from V and 0 from J, leaving 23 bases between them. CDR3 length: 17 residues. The CDR3 DNA sequence: TGTGCCAGATTAGTTATGGGGCAGCTCTTCATGAACACTGAAGCTTTCTTT. Translation gives CARLVMGQLFMNTEAFF. The full variable domain, in which reference TRBV19 and TRBJ1-1 provide the parts outside the CDR3, is DGGITQSPKYLFRKEGQNVTLSCEQNLNHDAMYWYRQDPGQGLRLIYYSQIVNDFQKGDIAEGYSVSREKKESFPLTVTSAQKNPTAFYLCARLVMGQLFMNTEAFFGQGTRLTVV.

The V call is TRBV2, the J call TRBJ2-2; 7 bases are shared with TRBD1. V trimming: 4 bases; J trimming: 7 bases; junction bases outside the gene matches: 9. Germline CDR1 is SNHLY and CDR2 is FYNNEI. This CDR3 region has 15 residues. This CDR3 is CASSVVRGQSGELFF. The CDR3 nucleotides read TGTGCCAGCAGTGTAGTTAGGGGGCAGAGCGGGGAGCTGTTTTTT.

The chain is built from TRBV18 and TRBJ2-3; the D gene is possibly TRBD1 (6 bases). This CDR3 spans 15 amino acids. V lost 5 bases, J lost 4 bases, and 16 bases lay in between. CDR1 and CDR2 from the germline V gene are KGHSH and LQKENI. As DNA, the CDR3 is TGTGCCAGCTCATTCAGGGGCGCCCCCCCAGATACGCAGTATTTT. Amino acid sequence: CASSFRGAPPDTQYF.

The gene calls are TRBV27 and TRBJ2-1, with 15 bases that match TRBD2. Unmatched junction bases numbered 14, after V lost 6 bases and J lost 5 bases. CDR1 and CDR2 (germline): MNHEY, SMNVEV (reference sequence). The CDR3 runs 19 residues. Here the CDR3 reads CASRRTGLAGGKQNNEQFF. In DNA, the CDR3 is TGTGCCAGCAGACGAACGGGACTAGCGGGAGGAAAACAGAACAATGAGCAGTTCTTC.

The J gene is TRBJ1-5, the V gene TRBV11-2, with 7 bases lining up with TRBD1. This CDR3 contains 15 residues. CDR1 is SGHAT and CDR2 is FQNNGV in the germline V gene. V trimming: 4 bases; J trimming: 2 bases; junction bases outside the gene matches: 5. The CDR3 sequence is CASSSTGARNQPQHF. The DNA of the CDR3 is TGTGCCAGCAGCTCAACAGGGGCCCGCAATCAGCCCCAGCATTTT.

This chain joins TRBV10-1 and TRBJ1-2, with TRBD1 as a possible D gene (5 bases). The length of the CDR3 is 14 residues. Deletions cut 0 bases from V and 4 bases from J, with 9 bases between. The germline V gene has CDR1 WNHNN and CDR2 SYGVQD (reference sequence). The CDR3 sequence: CASSESSGAYGYTF. For the CDR3, the DNA is TGCGCCAGCAGTGAGTCGAGCGGGGCCTATGGCTACACCTTC.

The chain links TRBV5-1 to TRBJ1-3; 7 nucleotides align to TRBD1. CDR1 is SGHRS and CDR2 is YFSETQ in the germline V gene. V lost 4 bases and J lost 4; bases outside the gene matches: 11. The CDR3 covers 16 residues. CDR3 coding DNA: TGCGCCAGCAGCCCTCCCCGACAGGGATCAGGAAACACCATATATTTT. This sequence encodes CASSPPRQGSGNTIYF.

The rearrangement uses TRBV19 and TRBJ1-3; 9 positions agree with TRBD1. The CDR3 has 15 amino acids. The ends lost 4 bases at V and 3 bases at J; junction bases unmatched: 4. In germline, CDR1 is LNHDA, CDR2 SQIVND (reference sequence). The CDR3 bases are TGTGCCAGTAGTACACGGGACAGGGTTGGAAACACCATATATTTT. Its translation: CASSTRDRVGNTIYF.

This clone showed up just a few times. CDR3 nucleotides: TGTGCCAGCAGCTTCTCGGAGCGGAATGAAAAACTGTTTTTT. Residues: CASSFSERNEKLFF. The chain has TRBV5-6 and TRBJ1-4, with D unclear. CDR3 length equals 14 residues. V was shortened by 2 bases and J by 5 bases, with 10 bases between the two germline ends. Germline V gene lookup returns CDR1 SGHDT and CDR2 YYEEEE.

This chain uses TRBV19 with TRBJ1-6; TRBD1 agrees at 10 bases. CDR1 is LNHDA, CDR2 SQIVND, per germline (reference sequence). The V and J ends lost 5 bases and 3 bases, in that order; junction bases with no gene match: 7. The CDR3 runs to 17 residues. The CDR3 sequence is CASSAGQGMNYNSPLHF. DNA for the CDR3: TGTGCCAGTAGTGCGGGACAGGGGATGAACTATAATTCACCCCTCCACTTT.

This rearrangement joins TRBV18 to TRBJ1-6, with D perhaps TRBD1 (5 bases). The germline V gene has CDR1 KGHSH and CDR2 LQKENI. The CDR3 is 13 residues long. V was cut by 6 bases and J by 8 bases, with 11 bases left in between. DNA of the CDR3: TGTGCCAGCTCCCCAACAGGAGATTCACCCCTCCACTTT. Translated, it gives CASSPTGDSPLHF.

The CDR3 nucleotides are TGTGCCAGCAGCAATTCCGGGCTAGCTGGTACGCAGTATTTT. Protein product: CASSNSGLAGTQYF. V gene TRBV2 combines with J gene TRBJ2-3; the D gene is possibly TRBD2 (5 bases). The CDR3 covers 14 residues. The ends were cut back, 6 bases at V and 8 bases at J, with 18 bases in the middle. CDR1 and CDR2 from the germline V gene are SNHLY and FYNNEI.

V gene TRBV18 combines with J gene TRBJ1-5, with TRBD1 as a possible D gene (6 bases). Looked up from germline, CDR1 is KGHSH and CDR2 is LQKENI. The length of the CDR3 is 15 residues. Trimming removed 3 bases at V and 6 bases at J, with 15 bases between. Written as DNA, the CDR3 is TGTGCCAGCTCACCGCCGAACAGGGACGGTCAGCCCCAGCATTTT. Amino acids: CASSPPNRDGQPQHF.

The rearrangement links TRBV6-5 to TRBJ1-2; D is ambiguous. This CDR3 contains 15 residues. In germline, CDR1 is MNHEY, CDR2 SVGAGI. Trimming stripped 8 bases from V and 0 bases from J, with 16 bases between. Written as DNA, the CDR3 is TGTGCCAGCCTGGCGACACGAGCTACTAACTATGGCTACACCTTC. This sequence encodes CASLATRATNYGYTF.

The rearrangement joins TRBV5-8 to TRBJ1-1; 9 bases match TRBD1. Germline-derived CDR1 and CDR2 are SGHTS and YDEGEE. J lost 6 bases, V lost 5 bases, and 8 bases had no gene match. This CDR3 comprises 14 residues. The CDR3 DNA reads as TGTGCCAGCAGTTACTCCGGGACAGGGCCTGAAGCTTTCTTT. This codes for CASSYSGTGPEAFF.

V gene TRBV12-2 combines with J gene TRBJ1-1; the table assigns TRBD1, which was not confirmed against the DNA. TRBV12-2 is classified as a pseudogene. The CDR3 is made up of 14 amino acids. For the CDR3, the DNA is TGTGCAAGTCGCTCACAGGGGAGGTGGACTGAAGCTTTCTTT. Amino acids: CASRSQGRWTEAFF.

The gene calls are TRBV7-8 and TRBJ2-1; maybe TRBD1 (5 bases). The CDR3 has 13 amino acids. The germline gives CDR1 SGHVS, CDR2 FQNEAQ. The V end was cut by 5 bases, the J end by 4 bases, with 9 bases between. The CDR3 coding sequence is TGTGCCAGCAGCCCCGACAGATACAATGAGCAGTTCTTC. This translates into CASSPDRYNEQFF.

In this sample, this clone turned up once. The rearrangement links TRBV24-1 to TRBJ2-3; weak D call: TRBD2 (6 bases). V was clipped by 7 bases and J by 4 bases, with 14 bases between them. The CDR3 consists of 14 residues. Germline lookup yields CDR1 KGHDR and CDR2 SFDVKD. CDR3 in DNA: TGTGCCACCAGAGCGGGCGGGCTCGCAGATACGCAGTATTTT. This gives the protein CATRAGGLADTQYF.

The CDR3 loop is CASSNRGLDYGYTF. CDR3 nucleotide sequence: TGTGCCAGCAGTAACAGGGGGCTCGACTATGGCTACACCTTC. This rearrangement joins TRBV7-8 to TRBJ1-2; 9 bases are a match to TRBD1. This CDR3 comprises 14 residues. After removal of 6 bases from V and 3 bases from J, the junction contained 5 bases not matched to a gene. Germline V gene data show CDR1 as SGHVS and CDR2 as FQNEAQ.

The chain is built from TRBV10-1 and TRBJ2-7; unclear D gene. Germline CDR1 WNHNN, CDR2 SYGVQD (reference sequence). The CDR3 has 13 amino acids. V lost 2 bases to trimming and J lost 6 bases, with 11 bases between them. This CDR3 reads CASSETPQSEQYF. For the CDR3, the DNA is TGCGCCAGCAGTGAGACCCCACAAAGCGAGCAGTACTTC.

The chain links TRBV10-3 to TRBJ2-7, with 9 bases aligning to TRBD2. CDR1 and CDR2 from the germline V gene are ENHRY and SYGVKD. The CDR3 has 15 residues. The trim removed 6 bases at V and 1 base at J, leaving 7 bases unmatched. The CDR3 sequence is CAISLSAGGSYEQYF. CDR3 nucleotides: TGTGCCATCAGCCTCTCAGCGGGGGGATCCTACGAGCAGTACTTC.